This TCR beta chain emerged from a study of OX40 agonist ivuxolimab in advanced cancers. Study background: Ivuxolimab was administered intravenously to patients at 0.01 to 10 mg/kg every 2 weeks. Patients enrolled in dose escalation were diagnosed with hepatocellular carcinoma, melanoma, renal cell or head and neck cancer. Participants, roughly 80% male, averaged approximately 60 years of age, ranging from 23 to 79.

The CDR3 sequence is 13 residues long. The V and J ends lost 5 bases and 8 bases respectively, with 13 bases between them. Per germline, CDR1 ENHRY and CDR2 SYGVKD. Assay: immunoSEQ multiplex PCR; the TCRdb copy retains only in-frame clones and omits some. The data contain 60,000 to 95,000 clones, 90% of them seen just once; the ten biggest clones take up roughly 0.38%. On this clone itself: Its antigen is still unknown.

Study observations and caveats: Some patients without response likewise showed low normalized clonal expansion.

Specimen: CD4+ or CD8+ T cells sorted from blood, collected in a trial of the OX40 agonist ivuxolimab. The V call is TRBV10-3, the J call TRBJ1-3, with D possibly matching TRBD1 (5 bases). This clonotype was sampled from an adult with an advanced solid tumor such as melanoma, head and neck, liver or kidney cancer. The CDR3 reads CAISQGSGDTIYF. Here the CDR3 DNA reads TGTGCCATCAGTCAGGGCTCGGGAGACACCATATATTTT.